The clone carrying this T cell receptor beta chain was observed a handful of times. The antigen is undetermined. Regions amplified from RNA transcripts were the TCR beta CDR3 regions. During a first-round RT-PCR of the TCR CDR3, the HTBI primer set was used. TCRdb reprocessed the multiplex PCR reads via MiXCR and lists one record per CDR3 protein. Of hundreds of thousands of distinct CDR3 sequences listed, more than 15% are singletons. CDR1 is DFQATT, CDR2 SNEGSKA, per germline (reference sequence). The CDR3 consists of 14 residues. V lost 3 bases and J lost 1; bases outside the gene matches: 3. The sample is drawn from a study of T cells in Graves' hyperthyroidism and ophthalmopathy. Regarding the study as a whole: Blood also carried most thyroid clonotypes expanded above 0.001.

The receptor was derived from a woman in her thirties or forties with Graves' ophthalmopathy. The chain couples TRBV20-1 to TRBJ2-3; 8 positions match TRBD2. Material: blood. CDR3 residues: CSASSGGGTDTQYF. DNA of the CDR3: TGCAGTGCTAGCTCGGGGGGGGGCACAGATACGCAGTATTTT.